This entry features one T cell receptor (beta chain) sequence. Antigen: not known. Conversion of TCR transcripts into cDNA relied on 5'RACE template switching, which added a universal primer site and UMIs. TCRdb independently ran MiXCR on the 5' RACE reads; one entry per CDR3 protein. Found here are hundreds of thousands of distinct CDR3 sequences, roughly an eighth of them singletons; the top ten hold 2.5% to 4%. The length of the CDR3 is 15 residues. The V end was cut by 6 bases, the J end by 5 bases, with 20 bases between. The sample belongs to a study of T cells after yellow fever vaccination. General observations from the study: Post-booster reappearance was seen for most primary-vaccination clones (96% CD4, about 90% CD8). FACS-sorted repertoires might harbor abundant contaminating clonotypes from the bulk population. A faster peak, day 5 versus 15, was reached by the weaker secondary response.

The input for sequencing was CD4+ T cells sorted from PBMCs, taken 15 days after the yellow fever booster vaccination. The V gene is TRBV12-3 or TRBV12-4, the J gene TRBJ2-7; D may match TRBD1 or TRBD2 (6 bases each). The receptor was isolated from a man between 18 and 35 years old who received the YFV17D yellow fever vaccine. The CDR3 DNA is TGTGCCAGCAGCCCGGGGGACAAAACTTACCACGAGCAGTACTTC. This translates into CASSPGDKTYHEQYF.